This T cell receptor beta chain originates from a study of PD-L1 blockade in urothelial cancer. Looking at the study overall: Analysis of the blood was performed 3 weeks (second dose) and 6 weeks after treatment start.

Indicated time point: peripheral blood 6 weeks after treatment start. Samples were collected from each patient before treatment and during treatment. Each patient gave between 1 and 8 of them in total. The CDR3 sequence is 15 residues long. Looked up from germline, CDR1 is LNHNV and CDR2 is YYDKDF (reference sequence). V was trimmed by 0 bases and J by 6 bases, leaving 12 bases between them. Repertoires were generated with immunoSEQ multiplex PCR, while TCRdb's copy carries only in-frame clones and drops some. The data contain 50,000 to 55,000 clones, approximately 90% of them singletons. This TCR derives from a man in his fifties or sixties with urothelial cancer. Sample: PBMCs, taken around atezolizumab (anti-PD-L1) treatment. This rearrangement joins TRBV15 to TRBJ1-5; weak D call: TRBD1 (6 bases). The CDR3 bases are TGTGCCACCAGCAGAGATCGGGGGGGGCGTCAGCCCCAGCATTTT. This codes for CATSRDRGGRQPQHF.